These 15 T cell receptor beta chains came from one sample sequenced in a study of blood T cell repertoires in COVID-19 (dated by TCRdb to about 2020). Library method: the immunoSEQ multiplex PCR assay. The source is immuneACCESS, and TCRdb retained only in-frame sequences with V and J called. Part of the clones is not carried over; for the studies checked, unresolved V genes explain less than half of this, and the remainder is unexplained. The sample contains 190,000 or so clones, roughly 89% of them found a single time. The ten largest clones take up approximately 6.7% of the sample. Material for sequencing was peripheral blood. The receptors originated from a man aged 40-50 years with acute or convalescent COVID-19.

This clone was counted a single time. The rearrangement links TRBV6-6 to TRBJ1-6, with 7 nucleotides matching TRBD1. Germline CDR1 MNHNY, CDR2 SVGAGI (reference sequence). V was clipped by 6 bases and J by 4 bases; unmatched bases: 3. CDR3 size: 14 residues. The CDR3 protein is CASSDRAYNSPLHF. Here the CDR3 DNA reads TGTGCCAGCAGCGACAGGGCTTATAATTCACCCCTCCACTTT.

The rearrangement uses TRBV6-5 and TRBJ1-4, with 7 bases aligning to TRBD1. The trim removed 4 bases at V and 10 bases at J, leaving 6 bases unmatched. The length of the CDR3 is 13 residues. Germline V CDR1 and CDR2: MNHEY, SVGAGI. This chain's CDR3 is CASSSDRVGKLFF. In nucleotides, the CDR3 is TGTGCCAGCAGTTCCGACAGGGTTGGAAAACTGTTTTTT.

This clone was seen once. V and J are TRBV19 and TRBJ2-1; tentatively, D is TRBD2 (6 bases). In germline, CDR1 is LNHDA, CDR2 SQIVND (reference sequence). Trimming stripped 5 bases from V and 12 bases from J, with 17 bases between. The CDR3 totals 13 residues. The chain's CDR3 is CASSPPGNGGQFF. CDR3 DNA: TGTGCCAGTAGTCCTCCGGGGAACGGGGGGCAGTTCTTC.

The gene calls are TRBV4-1 and TRBJ2-3; D gene unclear. Trimming removed 1 base from V and 2 bases from J, with 10 bases in between. The length of the CDR3 is 15 residues. CDR1 MGHRA and CDR2 YSYEKL come from the germline V gene. The CDR3 loop is CASSQVAGATDTQYF. The CDR3 bases are TGCGCCAGCAGCCAAGTCGCCGGAGCCACAGATACGCAGTATTTT.

This clone was seen a few times. The V gene is TRBV12-3 or TRBV12-4, the J gene TRBJ2-7; 9 bases align to TRBD1. With 4 bases clipped from V and 5 bases from J, the junction kept 3 bases outside the gene matches. The CDR3 extends over 13 amino acids. Written as DNA, the CDR3 is TGTGCCAGCAGTTGGGACAGGGACCACGAGCAGTACTTC. Translated: CASSWDRDHEQYF.

The gene calls are TRBV6-5 and TRBJ1-1; D ambiguous. The germline V gene encodes CDR1 MNHEY and CDR2 SVGAGI. This CDR3 spans 13 amino acids. Trimming took 6 bases from V and 2 from J, leaving 10 bases between them. The CDR3 coding sequence is TGTGCCAGCAGGTCTTCTATTAACACTGAAGCTTTCTTT. Its translation: CASRSSINTEAFF.

This chain uses TRBV13 with TRBJ1-2, with 7 bases lining up with TRBD1. CDR3 size: 13 residues. The junction had 5 bases not matched to a gene; V was cut back by 5 bases and J by 5 bases. Germline V lookup: CDR1 PRHDT, CDR2 FYEKMQ (reference sequence). The CDR3 bases are TGTGCCAGCAGCCACCAGGGGGGATATGGCTACACCTTC. Its translation is CASSHQGGYGYTF.

The chain couples TRBV10-2 to TRBJ2-7, with 9 bases aligning to TRBD2. V dropped 6 bases and J dropped 3; count of bases not matched to a gene: 6. This CDR3 spans 14 amino acids. Germline lookup yields CDR1 WSHSY and CDR2 SAAADI. The CDR3 reads CASREAGGSYEQYF. The CDR3 DNA reads TGCGCCAGCAGGGAGGCGGGGGGGAGCTACGAGCAGTACTTC.

The V and J genes are TRBV5-1 and TRBJ2-7, with TRBD1 as a possible D gene (5 bases). The germline gives CDR1 SGHRS, CDR2 YFSETQ. Trimming took 4 bases from V and 0 from J, leaving 11 bases between them. The CDR3 is 14 residues long. The CDR3 nucleotides read TGCGCCAGCAGCCAGTCGACAGCCTCCTACGAGCAGTACTTC. Amino acid sequence: CASSQSTASYEQYF. The variable domain in full, with the rest retrieved from reference TRBV5-1 and TRBJ2-7, is KAGVTQTPRYLIKTRGQQVTLSCSPISGHRSVSWYQQTPGQGLQFLFEYFSETQRNKGNFPGRFSGRQFSNSRSEMNVSTLELGDSALYLCASSQSTASYEQYFGPGTRLTVT.

The CDR3 bases are TGTGCCAGCAGTGAAGTACAGGCCTATGGCTACACCTTC. It encodes CASSEVQAYGYTF. The J gene is TRBJ1-2, the V gene TRBV6-1; possibly TRBD1 for D (5 bases). Trimming took 1 base from V and 4 from J, leaving 7 bases between them. The germline gives CDR1 MNHNS, CDR2 SASEGT. The CDR3 spans 13 residues.

The chain is built from TRBV6-2 or TRBV6-3 and TRBJ1-2, with D maybe TRBD1 (6 bases). Trimming removed 4 bases at V and 1 base at J, with 13 bases between. The CDR3 covers 15 residues. Germline assignment: CDR1 MNHEY and CDR2 SVGEGT. The CDR3 loop reads CASSSVTGLNYGYTF. Written as DNA, the CDR3 is TGTGCCAGCAGTTCCGTGACAGGACTTAACTATGGCTACACCTTC.

The chain joins TRBV6-4 to TRBJ2-3; 13 bases agree with TRBD2. This CDR3 comprises 21 residues. The germline gives CDR1 MRHNA, CDR2 SNTAGT. The V segment lost 2 bases and the J segment 6 bases; nucleotides outside the gene matches: 20. The CDR3, as DNA: TGTGCCAGCAGTGACAGACCGGGACTAGCGGGATTCACCCCACCATCGGATACGCAGTATTTT. Translated: CASSDRPGLAGFTPPSDTQYF.

This sequence joins TRBV25-1 and TRBJ2-5, with D maybe TRBD1 (5 bases). Germline V gives CDR1 MGHDK, CDR2 SYGVNS. This CDR3 has 15 residues. V lost 2 bases and J lost 1, with 11 bases in between. CDR3 residues: CASSEVKGFQETQYF. CDR3 nucleotide sequence: TGTGCCAGCAGTGAAGTAAAGGGGTTCCAAGAGACCCAGTACTTC.

The rearrangement links TRBV7-3 to TRBJ2-5; D is perhaps TRBD2 (5 bases). Germline CDR1 is SGHTA and CDR2 is FQGTGA. This CDR3 is 13 amino acids long. Trimming shortened V by 5 bases and J by 2 bases, and 9 bases separated the two germline ends. For the CDR3, the DNA is TGTGCCAGCAGCCCGAGGGTGCAAGAGACCCAGTACTTC. Encoded protein: CASSPRVQETQYF.

The CDR3, as DNA: TGTGCCAGCAGTGAAGCGATAGGGGGCCTTGACTATGGCTACACCTTC. It codes for CASSEAIGGLDYGYTF. This rearrangement joins TRBV6-1 to TRBJ1-2, with 7 bases identical to TRBD1. Germline V gene lookup returns CDR1 MNHNS and CDR2 SASEGT. The junction had 7 bases not matched to a gene; V was cut back by 0 bases and J by 3 bases. The CDR3 extends over 16 amino acids.